This TCR beta chain was recovered during a study of cytomegalovirus exposure and HLA in healthy donors. Study-level findings and limits: Later on, an analysis showed TCR association rates differing by HLA locus, with DRB1 the most and HLA-C the fewest. Presence/absence analyses took donor sequencing depth as roughly uniform. Common viral pathogens seemed, in a later analysis, to connect with several of the most significant clusters.

In the case of this clone: Its cognate antigen is unknown.

The CDR3 loop spans 17 amino acids. Trimming took 5 bases from V and 1 from J, leaving 20 bases between them. CDR1 and CDR2 (germline): MNHEY, SMNVEV (reference sequence). A multiplex PCR was run with 60 Vbeta primers and 13 Jbeta primers. Produced via immunoSEQ multiplex PCR; TCRdb's table is partial and in-frame only. The ten most abundant clones cover about 1.7% of a sample with about 150,000 clones. The gene calls are TRBV27 and TRBJ1-1; D ambiguous. The specimen sequenced was PBMCs. The clonotype was recovered from a woman aged 45-60 years in good health and CMV-seronegative. This CDR3 is CASSVLPASGKNTEAFF. CDR3 bases: TGTGCCAGCAGTGTCCTCCCGGCCTCCGGGAAGAACACTGAAGCTTTCTTT.